This T cell receptor (beta chain) was identified in a study of CD8+CD57+ T cells in acquired aplastic anemia. Study in general: The average for DNA from sorted CD4+ and CD8+ cells was roughly 3 ug.

Patients sequenced had flow cytometry evidence of CD8+CD57+ cell expansion. This CDR3 spans 15 amino acids. V was cut by 5 bases and J by 7 bases, with 20 bases left in between. CDR1 and CDR2 from the germline V gene are SGHVS and FNYEAQ. The use of genomic DNA as template underpinned the TCR beta VDJ and CDR3 profiling. TCRdb re-called the reads through MiXCR, storing one row per CDR3 protein. The table lists 310,000 or so distinct CDR3 sequences, 56% of them singletons. V gene TRBV7-6 combines with J gene TRBJ1-1, with a weak D call TRBD1 (5 bases). This clonotype was sampled from a human donor with aplastic anemia. Sequencing input: sorted CD4+, CD8+, or CD8+CD57+ T cells (not recorded which) from PBMCs. Here the CDR3 reads CASSPLMGVLGEAFF. CDR3 in DNA: TGTGCCAGCAGCCCCCTCATGGGGGTTTTAGGTGAAGCTTTCTTT.